This TCR beta chain appears in the sequencing data of a study of blood T cell repertoires in COVID-19. Measured with immunoSEQ multiplex PCR; TCRdb has only the in-frame clones, and not every one. There are hundreds of thousands of clones in the sample; around 83% occur only once, and roughly 5.8% lies in the top ten. This clone was seen a few times. The sequenced material came from peripheral blood. The TCR was taken from an elderly man with acute or convalescent COVID-19.

The CDR3 coding sequence is TGTGCCAGCAGTGAAAGAGGGATCTCCTATAATTCACCCCTCCACTTT. This encodes CASSERGISYNSPLHF. The rearrangement links TRBV2 to TRBJ1-6; no definite D call. The CDR3 is 16 amino acids. The germline V gene has CDR1 SNHLY and CDR2 FYNNEI. Deletions cut 2 bases from V and 0 bases from J, with 8 bases between.